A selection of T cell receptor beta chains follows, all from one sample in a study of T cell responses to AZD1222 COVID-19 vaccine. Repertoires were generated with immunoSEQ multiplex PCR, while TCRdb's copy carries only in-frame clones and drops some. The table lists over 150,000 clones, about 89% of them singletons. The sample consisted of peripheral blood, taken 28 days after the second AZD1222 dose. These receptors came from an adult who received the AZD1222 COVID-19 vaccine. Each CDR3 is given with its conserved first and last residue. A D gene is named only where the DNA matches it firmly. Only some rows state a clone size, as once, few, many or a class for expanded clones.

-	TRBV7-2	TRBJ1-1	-	TGTGCCAGCAGCTTAGCGCATAGCACTGAAGCTTTCTTT	CASSLAHSTEAFF
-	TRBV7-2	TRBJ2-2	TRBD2	TGTGCCAGCAGCTTACTCGGCGGGGGAGGGTACACCGGGGAGCTGTTTTTT	CASSLLGGGGYTGELFF
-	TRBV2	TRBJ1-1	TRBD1	TGTGCCAGCAGGGACAGGTTACGCTACACTGAAGCTTTCTTT	CASRDRLRYTEAFF
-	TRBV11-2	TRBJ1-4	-	TGTGCCAGCAGCTTAGGGGGGGGCCGGGTTAATGAAAAACTGTTTTTT	CASSLGGGRVNEKLFF
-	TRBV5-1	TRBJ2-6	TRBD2	TGCGCCAGCAGCTGGGGGGGCTCTGGGGCCAACGTCCTGACTTTC	CASSWGGSGANVLTF
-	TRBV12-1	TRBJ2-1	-	TGTGCCAGCAGCTTTATAGGGCGGGAGGGCCTTAATGAGCAGTTCTTC	CASSFIGREGLNEQFF
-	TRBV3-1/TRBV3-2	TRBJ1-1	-	TGTGCCAGCAGTCAAAACCTGAACACTGAAGCTTTCTTT	CASSQNLNTEAFF
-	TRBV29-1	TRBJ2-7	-	TGCAGCGTTGAGTTAGGGGGCTACGAGCAGTACTTC	CSVELGGYEQYF
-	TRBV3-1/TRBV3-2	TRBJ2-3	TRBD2	TGTGCCAGCAGCTTTGGGGACTACCGCACAGATACGCAGTATTTT	CASSFGDYRTDTQYF
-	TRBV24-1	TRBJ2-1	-	TGTGCCACCGCCCTTAGAGGGGAGCAGTTCTTC	CATALRGEQFF
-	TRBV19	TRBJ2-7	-	TGTGCCAGTCGGGAAGCGCCAGCTGCCTACGAGCAGTACTTC	CASREAPAAYEQYF
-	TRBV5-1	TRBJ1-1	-	TGCGCCAGCAGCTTCACCGCGGGGGGTGCCACTGAAGCTTTCTTT	CASSFTAGGATEAFF
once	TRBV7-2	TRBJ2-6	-	TGTGCCAGCAGCTTAGGGGGAGCTGGGGCCAACGTCCTGACTTTC	CASSLGGAGANVLTF
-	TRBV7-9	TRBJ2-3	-	TGTGCCAGCAGCCCCATGGGTGGGAGCACAGATACGCAGTATTTT	CASSPMGGSTDTQYF
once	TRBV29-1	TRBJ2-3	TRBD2	TGCAGCGTCTTGGGACTAGCGGGAGACCCAGATACGCAGTATTTT	CSVLGLAGDPDTQYF
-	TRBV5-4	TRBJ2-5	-	TGTGCCAGCAGCTTGGAAGGGTTCCAAGAGACCCAGTACTTC	CASSLEGFQETQYF
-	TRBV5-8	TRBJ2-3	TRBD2	TGTGCCAGCAGCTTGGGGCTAGCGGGAGATACGCAGTATTTT	CASSLGLAGDTQYF
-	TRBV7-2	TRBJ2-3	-	TGTGCCAGCAACCAACAGGGTCGCACGGATACGCAGTATTTT	CASNQQGRTDTQYF
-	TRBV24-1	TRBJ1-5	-	TGTGCCACCAGTGGTGGGGTGAGCAATCAGCCCCAGCATTTT	CATSGGVSNQPQHF
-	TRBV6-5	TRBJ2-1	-	TGTGCCAGCACACCCCAGGGGACCGCCTACAATGAGCAGTTCTTC	CASTPQGTAYNEQFF
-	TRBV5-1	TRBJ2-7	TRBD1	TGCGCCAGCAGCTCCCCGGGACAGAGCTACGAGCAGTACTTC	CASSSPGQSYEQYF
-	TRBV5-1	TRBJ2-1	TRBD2	TGCGCCAGCAGCTTGGCCGTGGGTCTAGCGGGAGTTGACAATGAGCAGTTCTTC	CASSLAVGLAGVDNEQFF
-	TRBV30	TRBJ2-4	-	TGTGCCTTTAGGAGAGGGGCCAAAAACATTCAGTACTTC	CAFRRGAKNIQYF
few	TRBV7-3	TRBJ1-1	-	TGTGCCAGCAGCTACTTGCGGATACTAGGGTCGGGAAACACTGAAGCTTTCTTT	CASSYLRILGSGNTEAFF
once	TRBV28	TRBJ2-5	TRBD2	TGTGCCAGCAGTTTCCCCAGCGGGGGGATCCAAGAGACCCAGTACTTC	CASSFPSGGIQETQYF
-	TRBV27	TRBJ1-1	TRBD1	TGTGCCAGCAGTCCTTCGGACAGGAAGAACACTGAAGCTTTCTTT	CASSPSDRKNTEAFF
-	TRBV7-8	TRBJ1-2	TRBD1	TGTGCCAGCAGCAAAAAAAGGGACAGCGCCGATGGCTACACCTTC	CASSKKRDSADGYTF
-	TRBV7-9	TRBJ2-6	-	TGTGCCAGCAGCTTTGCCAGCTGGACGGCCAACGTCCTGACTTTC	CASSFASWTANVLTF
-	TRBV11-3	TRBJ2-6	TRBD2	TGTGCCAGCAGCCCTAGCGGGGGGGAGTCTGGGGCCAACGTCCTGACTTTC	CASSPSGGESGANVLTF
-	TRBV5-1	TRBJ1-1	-	TGCGCCAGCAGCTTGGAAGGGAACACTGAAGCTTTCTTT	CASSLEGNTEAFF
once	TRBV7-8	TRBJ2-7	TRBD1	TGTGCCAGCAGCTCGAAACTACAGGGGGCCCCGTACGAGCAGTACTTC	CASSSKLQGAPYEQYF
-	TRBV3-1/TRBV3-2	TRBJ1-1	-	TGTGCCAGCAGCCATTTTAACACTGAAGCTTTCTTT	CASSHFNTEAFF
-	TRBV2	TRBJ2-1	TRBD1	TGTGCCAGCAGAAGGGACAGGGTCAATGAGCAGTTCTTC	CASRRDRVNEQFF
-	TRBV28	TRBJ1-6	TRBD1	TGTGCCAGCAGTACACCGACAGGGATTGATGGAAATTCACCCCTCCACTTT	CASSTPTGIDGNSPLHF
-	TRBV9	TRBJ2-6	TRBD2	TGTGCCAGCAGCGCCGGGGGAGGGTTTGGGGCCAACGTCCTGACTTTC	CASSAGGGFGANVLTF
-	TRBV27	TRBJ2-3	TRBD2	TGTGCCAGCAGGTTGACAGGGATCACCGGGACTAGCGGGAGGGCCAAGACAGATACGCAGTATTTT	CASRLTGITGTSGRAKTDTQYF
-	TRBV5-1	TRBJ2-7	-	TGCGCCAGCAGCTTGGGCCCAGGGAGCTCCTACGAGCAGTACTTC	CASSLGPGSSYEQYF
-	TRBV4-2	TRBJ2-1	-	TGTGCCAGCAGCCCAGAAGGACCACCATTCTACAATGAGCAGTTCTTC	CASSPEGPPFYNEQFF
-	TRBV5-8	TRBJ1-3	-	TGTGCCAGCAGCCGCTCTATGCGACCCTCTGGAAACACCATATATTTT	CASSRSMRPSGNTIYF
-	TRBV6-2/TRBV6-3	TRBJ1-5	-	TGTGCCAGCAGTTACCTGGCAGACATTCAGCCCCAGCATTTT	CASSYLADIQPQHF
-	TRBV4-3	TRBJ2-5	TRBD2	TGCGCCAGCAGCCCCTCTAGCGGGAGGGCCGGAGAGACCCAGTACTTC	CASSPSSGRAGETQYF
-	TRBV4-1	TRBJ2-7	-	TGCGCCAGTCGGGACCACAACGAGCAGTACTTC	CASRDHNEQYF
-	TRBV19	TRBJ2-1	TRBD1	TGTGCCAGTCATCCGGGACAGGGTTACAATGAGCAGTTCTTC	CASHPGQGYNEQFF
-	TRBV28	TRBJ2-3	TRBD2	TGTGCCAGTACTGGGACTAGCGGGAGGGCCACAGATACGCAGTATTTT	CASTGTSGRATDTQYF
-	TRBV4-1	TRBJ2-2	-	TGCGCCAGCAGCGGCCAGTCCTTAGCGGCGAACACCGGGGAGCTGTTTTTT	CASSGQSLAANTGELFF
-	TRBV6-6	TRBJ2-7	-	TGTGCCAGCAGTACATCCCGGACTGGTCCTGAGGAGCAGTACTTC	CASSTSRTGPEEQYF
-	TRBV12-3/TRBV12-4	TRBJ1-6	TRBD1	TGTGCCAGCCGCGGACAGGATAATTCACCCCTCCACTTT	CASRGQDNSPLHF
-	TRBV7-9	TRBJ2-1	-	TGTGCCAGCAGCTTAGCCCGAATTGCTGAGCAGTTCTTC	CASSLARIAEQFF
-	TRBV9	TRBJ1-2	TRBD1	TGTGCCAGCAGCGTAGGAATAGGGGGCCATGGCTACACCTTC	CASSVGIGGHGYTF
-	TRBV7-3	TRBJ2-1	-	TGTGCCAGCAGCTTAAGTACAAGGGATCATGAGCAGTTCTTC	CASSLSTRDHEQFF
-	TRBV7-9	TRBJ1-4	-	TGTGCCAGCAGCCGGACGGCAACTAATGAAAAACTGTTTTTT	CASSRTATNEKLFF
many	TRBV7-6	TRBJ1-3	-	TGTGCCAGCAGCGGGCAGGAGTTTCTCTCTGGAAACACCATATATTTT	CASSGQEFLSGNTIYF
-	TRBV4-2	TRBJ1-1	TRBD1	TGTGCCAGCAGCCAAGATGTATCAGGGGGGACTGAAGCTTTCTTT	CASSQDVSGGTEAFF
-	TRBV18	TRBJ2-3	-	TGTGCCAGCTCACCACCTCTAGTCGAACCTTCCACAGATACGCAGTATTTT	CASSPPLVEPSTDTQYF
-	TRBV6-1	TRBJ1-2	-	TGTGCCAGCAGTGAATGGAGGCGGGGCGGCTATGGCTACACCTTC	CASSEWRRGGYGYTF